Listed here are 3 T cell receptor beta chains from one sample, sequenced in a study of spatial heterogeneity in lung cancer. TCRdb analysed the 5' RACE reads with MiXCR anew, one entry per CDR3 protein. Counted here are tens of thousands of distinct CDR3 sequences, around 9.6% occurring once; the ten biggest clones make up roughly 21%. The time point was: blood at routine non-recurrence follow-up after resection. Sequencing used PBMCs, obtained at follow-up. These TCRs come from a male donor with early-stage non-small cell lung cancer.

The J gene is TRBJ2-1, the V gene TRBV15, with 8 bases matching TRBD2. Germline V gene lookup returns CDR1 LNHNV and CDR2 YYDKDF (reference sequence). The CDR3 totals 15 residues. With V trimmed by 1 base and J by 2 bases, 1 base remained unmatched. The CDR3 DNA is TGTGCCACCAGCAGAGTCGGGGGGGCCTACAATGAGCAGTTCTTC. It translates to CATSRVGGAYNEQFF.

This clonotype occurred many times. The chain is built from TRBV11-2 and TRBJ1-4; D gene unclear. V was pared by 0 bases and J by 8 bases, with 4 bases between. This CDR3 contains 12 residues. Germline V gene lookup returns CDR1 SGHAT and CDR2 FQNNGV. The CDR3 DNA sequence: TGTGCCAGCAGCTTAGATCACGAAAAACTGTTTTTT. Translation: CASSLDHEKLFF.

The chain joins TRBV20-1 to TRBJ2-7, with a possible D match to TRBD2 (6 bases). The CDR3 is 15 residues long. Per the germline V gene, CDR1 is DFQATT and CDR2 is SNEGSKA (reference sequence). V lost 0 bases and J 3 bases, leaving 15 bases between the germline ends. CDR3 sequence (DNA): TGCAGTGCTAGAGATCTTGGCGGGGATGGCTACGAGCAGTACTTC. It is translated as CSARDLGGDGYEQYF.